There are a few counts of the clone carrying this T cell receptor beta chain. Its target is not known. The data were obtained in a study of CD8+CD57+ T cells in acquired aplastic anemia. Study-wide background: On average, sorted CD4+ and CD8+ cells gave 3.2 ug of DNA.

CDR3 length: 16 residues. The V gene's germline CDR1 is GTSNPN and CDR2 SVGIG (reference sequence). V was clipped by 0 bases and J by 0 bases, with 12 bases between them. Genomic DNA provided the template from which TCR beta VDJ and CDR3 profiles were obtained. TCRdb called the reads again in MiXCR, with one record for every CDR3 protein. The table shows a few hundred thousand distinct CDR3 sequences, with less than 35% occurring only once. Whoever was chosen for sequencing had shown CD8+CD57+ cell expansion by flow cytometry. Study-wide points: Significant differences in CD8+ Simpson's diversity were not observed between patients and controls. Some 30 shared CD8+ CDR3s appeared highly expressed within patients' immunodominant clones.

What was sequenced was sorted CD4+, CD8+, or CD8+CD57+ T cells (not recorded which) from PBMCs. The receptor comes from a human donor with aplastic anemia. The chain has TRBV30 and TRBJ1-5; possible D gene TRBD1, 6 bases. The CDR3 DNA is TGTGCCTGGAGTGTACGGGACACGGGTAGCAATCAGCCCCAGCATTTT. As protein: CAWSVRDTGSNQPQHF.